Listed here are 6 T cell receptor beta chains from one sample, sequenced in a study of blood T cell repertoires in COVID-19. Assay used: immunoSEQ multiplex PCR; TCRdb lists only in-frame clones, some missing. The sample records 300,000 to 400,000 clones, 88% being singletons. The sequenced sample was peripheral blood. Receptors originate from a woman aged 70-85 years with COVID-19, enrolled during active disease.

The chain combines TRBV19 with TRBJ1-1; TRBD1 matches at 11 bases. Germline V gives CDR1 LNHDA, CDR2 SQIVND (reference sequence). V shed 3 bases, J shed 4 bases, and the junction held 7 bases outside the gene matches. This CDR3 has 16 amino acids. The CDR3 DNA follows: TGTGCCAGTAGTATTCTTTTCGGACAGGGGGCCACTGAAGCTTTCTTT. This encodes CASSILFGQGATEAFF.

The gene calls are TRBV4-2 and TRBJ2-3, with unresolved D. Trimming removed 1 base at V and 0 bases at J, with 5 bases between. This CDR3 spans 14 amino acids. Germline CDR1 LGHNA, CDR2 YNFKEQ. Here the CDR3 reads CASSQGLSTDTQYF. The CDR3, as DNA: TGTGCCAGCAGCCAAGGACTGAGCACAGATACGCAGTATTTT.

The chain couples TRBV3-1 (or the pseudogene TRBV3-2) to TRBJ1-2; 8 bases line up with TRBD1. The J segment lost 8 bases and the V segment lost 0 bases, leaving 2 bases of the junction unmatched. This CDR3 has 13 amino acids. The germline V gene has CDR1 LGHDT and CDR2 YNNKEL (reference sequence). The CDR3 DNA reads TGTGCCAGCAGCCAAGATCGGACAGGGGGCTACACCTTC. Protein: CASSQDRTGGYTF.

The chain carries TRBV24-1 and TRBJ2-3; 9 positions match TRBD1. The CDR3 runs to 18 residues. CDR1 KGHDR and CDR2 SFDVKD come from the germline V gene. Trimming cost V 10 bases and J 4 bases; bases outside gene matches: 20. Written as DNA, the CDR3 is TGTGCCACGGGGTACGCGGACAGGGGAGGCGCGGTTCCAGATACGCAGTATTTT. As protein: CATGYADRGGAVPDTQYF.

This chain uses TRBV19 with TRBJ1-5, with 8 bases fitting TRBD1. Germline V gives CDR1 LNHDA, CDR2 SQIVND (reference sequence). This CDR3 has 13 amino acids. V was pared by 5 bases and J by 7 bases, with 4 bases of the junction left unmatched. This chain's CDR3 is CASSPGGLQPQHF. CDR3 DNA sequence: TGTGCCAGTAGTCCAGGGGGCTTGCAGCCCCAGCATTTT.

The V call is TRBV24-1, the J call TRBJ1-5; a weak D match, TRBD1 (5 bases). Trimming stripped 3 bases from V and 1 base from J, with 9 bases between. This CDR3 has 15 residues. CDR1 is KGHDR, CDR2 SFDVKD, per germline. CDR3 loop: CATSDRDSSNQPQHF. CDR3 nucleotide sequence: TGTGCCACCAGTGATCGGGACTCGAGCAATCAGCCCCAGCATTTT.